This T cell receptor beta chain was retrieved from a study of CD4 T cells in relation to SARS-CoV-2 and coronaviruses. Whole-study context: TCR beta CDR3s were sequenced after approximately ten-day antigen culture of PBMCs. Controls used an HIV-1 Nef peptide pool or no peptide.

The table came from immunoSEQ multiplex PCR; TCRdb's copy has only in-frame clones and leaves some out. Of approximately 21,000 clones in the sample, about 77% are singletons; the top ten hold 15% to 20%. Germline V gene sequence: CDR1 SGHVS, CDR2 FQNEAQ. CDR3 length: 17 residues. Trimming removed 3 bases from V and 0 bases from J, with 17 bases in between. Before the COVID-19 pandemic, during about 2011-2019, CD4+ T cells were taken from unexposed donors. CD4+ T cells were isolated from the cells after about nine days of culture. A word on this clone: Its antigen is still unknown.

Specimen: CD4+ T cells from PBMCs, cultured in vitro. The chain recombines TRBV7-8 with TRBJ1-2; tentative D call: TRBD1 (6 bases). The sequence was collected from a human donor in good health. CDR3 bases: TGTGCCAGCAGCTTGGGAGACTGGGACACCTCTAACTATGGCTACACCTTC. Protein: CASSLGDWDTSNYGYTF. Together with reference TRBV7-8 and TRBJ1-2, the CDR3 gives the full variable domain: GAGVSQSPRYKVAKRGQDVALRCDPISGHVSLFWYQQALGQGPEFLTYFQNEAQLDKSGLPSDRFFAERPEGSVSTLKIQRTQQEDSAVYLCASSLGDWDTSNYGYTFGSGTRLTVV.